Shown below are 23 T cell receptor beta chains from a single sample sequenced in a study of chemoradiotherapy in HPV16-positive cancers. Generated by immunoSEQ multiplex PCR, the TCRdb table keeps only in-frame clones and is missing some. The profile shows about 7,800 clones, around 70% of them singletons. This sample was taken from a patient who underwent chemoradiotherapy. These receptors were obtained from a human donor with HPV-associated anogenital cancer.

The chain recombines TRBV9 with TRBJ1-4; 9 bases are a match to TRBD1. Trimming at V came to 4 bases and at J to 3 bases, leaving 7 bases not matched to a gene. The CDR3 has 16 residues. CDR1 SGDLS and CDR2 YYNGEE come from the germline V gene. Here the CDR3 DNA reads TGTGCCAGCAGCCCCATGGACAGGGGAGCTAATGAAAAACTGTTTTTT. It translates to CASSPMDRGANEKLFF.

The rearrangement links TRBV5-6 to TRBJ2-5, with 8 bases matching TRBD2. The J segment lost 4 bases and the V segment lost 4 bases, leaving 15 bases of the junction unmatched. This CDR3 region has 17 residues. The germline V gene has CDR1 SGHDT and CDR2 YYEEEE. The CDR3: CASSPIRRGGAGETQYF. CDR3 in DNA: TGTGCCAGCAGCCCTATACGACGGGGGGGGGCGGGAGAGACCCAGTACTTC.

This chain connects TRBV6-4 to TRBJ2-1; 11 positions agree with TRBD2. Per germline, CDR1 MRHNA and CDR2 SNTAGT. The CDR3 spans 15 residues. V shed 0 bases, J shed 6 bases, and the junction held 1 base outside the gene matches. The CDR3 coding sequence is TGTGCCAGCAGTGACTCTAGCGGGGGGGCCAATGAGCAGTTCTTC. This codes for CASSDSSGGANEQFF.

The CDR3 DNA follows: TGTGCCAGCAGCCCTGTCTCAGGTGCCCTAGAGCAGTACGTC. This translates into CASSPVSGALEQYV. The genes are TRBV7-9 and TRBJ2-7; D uncertain. V gave up 5 bases and J gave up 7 bases, with 18 bases separating them. From germline, CDR1 is SEHNR and CDR2 FQNEAQ (reference sequence). This CDR3 spans 14 amino acids.

CDR3 sequence: CASSPTHEKLFF. As DNA, the CDR3 is TGTGCCAGCAGCCCGACACATGAAAAACTGTTTTTT. The V gene is TRBV7-9, the J gene TRBJ1-4; D is undetermined. Germline assignment: CDR1 SEHNR and CDR2 FQNEAQ (reference sequence). Trimming cost V 5 bases and J 6 bases, with 7 bases left between them. This CDR3 contains 12 residues.

This rearrangement joins TRBV25-1 to TRBJ1-2; 7 bases map to TRBD1. V lost 8 bases to trimming and J lost 1 base; unmatched junction nucleotides: 7. This CDR3 comprises 14 residues. From germline, CDR1 is MGHDK and CDR2 SYGVNS. CDR3 loop: CASRPGTDNYGYTF. DNA of the CDR3: TGTGCCAGCCGTCCCGGGACAGATAACTATGGCTACACCTTC.

The chain combines TRBV19 with TRBJ1-3; D is unclear. Germline CDR1 and CDR2: LNHDA and SQIVND (reference sequence). The CDR3 is made up of 16 amino acids. Trimming removed 6 bases from V and 3 bases from J, with 18 bases in between. CDR3 bases: TGTGCCAGTAGCAGGTACGGTGATCATCGTGGAAACACCATATATTTT. This gives the protein CASSRYGDHRGNTIYF.

V gene TRBV12-5 combines with J gene TRBJ1-4; 9 positions agree with TRBD1. This CDR3 spans 14 amino acids. V dropped 6 bases and J dropped 12; count of bases not matched to a gene: 11. CDR1 LGHNT and CDR2 FRNRAP come from the germline V gene. CDR3 sequence reads: CASGPGQGRQELFF. In DNA form, the CDR3 reads TGTGCTAGTGGCCCGGGACAGGGTCGGCAGGAACTGTTTTTT. The complete variable domain, with remaining parts taken from reference TRBV12-5 and TRBJ1-4, reads DARVTQTPRHKVTEMGQEVTMRCQPILGHNTVFWYRQTMMQGLELLAYFRNRAPLDDSGMPKDRFSAEMPDATLATLKIQPSEPRDSAVYFCASGPGQGRQELFFGSGTQLSVL.

This CDR3 reads CASSGTSGVNYGYTF. CDR3 coding DNA: TGTGCCAGCAGCGGAACGTCGGGCGTAAACTATGGCTACACCTTC. V and J are TRBV11-3 and TRBJ1-2; no definite D call. This CDR3 is 15 amino acids long. From germline, CDR1 is SGHNT and CDR2 YENEEA. V was cut by 5 bases and J by 2 bases, with 15 bases left in between. Together with reference TRBV11-3 and TRBJ1-2, the CDR3 gives the full variable domain: EAGVVQSPRYKIIEKKQPVAFWCNPISGHNTLYWYLQNLGQGPELLIRYENEEAVDDSQLPKDRFSAERLKGVDSTLKIQPAELGDSAVYLCASSGTSGVNYGYTFGSGTRLTVV.

The V gene is TRBV28, the J gene TRBJ1-1; possibly TRBD1 for D (5 bases). Germline V gene lookup returns CDR1 MDHEN and CDR2 SYDVKM. This CDR3 has 11 residues. V lost 5 bases and J 12 bases, leaving 13 bases between the germline ends. The CDR3 nucleotides are TGTGCCAGCAGTGAAGAGGGGCGAACTTTCTTT. It is translated as CASSEEGRTFF.

This chain joins TRBV6-5 and TRBJ1-5, with D unclear. Germline CDR1 MNHEY, CDR2 SVGAGI. V shed 6 bases and J shed 0 bases, with 12 bases lying between them. This CDR3 is built from 15 residues. The CDR3 coding sequence is TGTGCCAGCAGAGACACTCAGCATAGCAATCAGCCCCAGCATTTT. Protein: CASRDTQHSNQPQHF.

The gene calls are TRBV18 and TRBJ2-1; the match to TRBD1 covers 7 bases. CDR3 length: 14 residues. The germline CDR1 and CDR2 sequences are KGHSH and LQKENI. V lost 6 bases, J lost 16 bases, and 18 bases stayed unmatched. CDR3 sequence (DNA): TGTGCCAGCTCCCCTCAGCGCCCCACTGAGGGGGCTTTCTTC. It yields the protein CASSPQRPTEGAFF.

The chain joins TRBV19 to TRBJ1-2; D remains ambiguous. V lost 4 bases and J lost 2, with 11 bases in between. The germline CDR1 and CDR2 sequences are LNHDA and SQIVND (reference sequence). This CDR3 region has 14 residues. The CDR3 DNA is TGTGCCAGTAGTAGACGTTCAGGAAACTATGGCTACACCTTC. Protein product: CASSRRSGNYGYTF.

The V call is TRBV30, the J call TRBJ1-3; D call uncertain. This CDR3 is 11 amino acids long. With 3 bases removed from V and 3 bases from J, the gap between germline ends came to 3 bases. The germline gives CDR1 GTSNPN, CDR2 SVGIG (reference sequence). The CDR3 spells CAWSGGNTIYF. The CDR3 coding sequence is TGTGCCTGGAGCGGTGGAAACACCATATATTTT.

This sequence joins TRBV5-1 and TRBJ1-1; 7 bases agree with TRBD1. In germline, CDR1 is SGHRS, CDR2 YFSETQ. The length of the CDR3 is 14 residues. J was trimmed by 1 base and V by 5 bases; bases with no gene match: 5. The DNA for the CDR3 is TGCGCCAGCAGGTTAGGGGGCTCGAACACTGAAGCTTTCTTT. As protein: CASRLGGSNTEAFF.

CDR3 residues: CASRVTSGGAWGEQFF. For the CDR3, the DNA is TGTGCCAGCAGAGTTACTAGCGGGGGGGCCTGGGGTGAGCAGTTCTTC. The rearrangement uses TRBV7-2 and TRBJ2-1, with 13 nucleotides matching TRBD2. The CDR3 has 16 residues. Looked up from germline, CDR1 is SGHTA and CDR2 is FQGNSA. With 6 bases clipped from V and 9 bases from J, the junction kept 11 bases outside the gene matches.

The CDR3 nucleotides are TGCGCCAGCAGTCTTGGACAGGGATCGAACACCGGGGAGCTGTTTTTT. As protein: CASSLGQGSNTGELFF. The rearrangement uses TRBV4-3 and TRBJ2-2; TRBD1 matches 8 bases. This CDR3 spans 16 amino acids. Per germline, CDR1 LGHNA and CDR2 YSLEER. The J segment lost 0 bases and the V segment lost 6 bases, leaving 6 bases of the junction unmatched.

This clone has a handful of counts. In DNA, the CDR3 is TGCGCCAGCAGCTTGGAGGGGCTTGGTGGAAACACCATATATTTT. Its translation: CASSLEGLGGNTIYF. The genes are TRBV5-1 and TRBJ1-3, with D maybe TRBD1 (5 bases). This CDR3 has 15 residues. The V gene's germline CDR1 is SGHRS and CDR2 YFSETQ. Trimming removed 0 bases from V and 3 bases from J, with 10 bases in between.

V and J are TRBV4-3 and TRBJ2-2; D is perhaps TRBD1 (5 bases). The CDR3 covers 15 residues. The V gene's germline CDR1 is LGHNA and CDR2 YSLEER. V was clipped by 3 bases and J by 5 bases, with 13 bases between them. CDR3: CASSHRQPRTGELFF. The CDR3 bases are TGCGCCAGCAGCCACCGACAGCCGAGGACCGGGGAGCTGTTTTTT.

The rearrangement links TRBV9 to TRBJ1-3; weak D call: TRBD1 (5 bases). V was trimmed by 3 bases and J by 0 bases, leaving 10 bases between them. Looked up from germline, CDR1 is SGDLS and CDR2 is YYNGEE. The CDR3 length is 15 residues. DNA of the CDR3: TGTGCCAGCAGCGCGGGGGGGGGCTCTGGAAACACCATATATTTT. Translation: CASSAGGGSGNTIYF. Based on the CDR3 plus reference TRBV9 and TRBJ1-3, the full variable domain is DSGVTQTPKHLITATGQRVTLRCSPRSGDLSVYWYQQSLDQGLQFLIQYYNGEERAKGNILERFSAQQFPDLHSELNLSSLELGDSALYFCASSAGGGSGNTIYFGEGSWLTVV.

The rearrangement joins TRBV4-1 to TRBJ2-1, with TRBD2 matching 12 bases. V was pared by 0 bases and J by 2 bases, with 2 bases of the junction left unmatched. CDR1 MGHRA and CDR2 YSYEKL come from the germline V gene. The CDR3 covers 17 residues. CDR3 region: CASSQERTSGTYNEQFF. For the CDR3, the DNA is TGCGCCAGCAGCCAAGAACGGACTAGCGGGACCTACAATGAGCAGTTCTTC.

The genes are TRBV4-3 and TRBJ2-1, with D maybe TRBD1 (5 bases). Trimming removed 0 bases from V and 8 bases from J, with 14 bases in between. Germline V gene lookup returns CDR1 LGHNA and CDR2 YSLEER. The CDR3 is 15 amino acids. The CDR3 spells CASSQEPAGPYEQFF. CDR3 DNA: TGCGCCAGCAGCCAAGAGCCGGCAGGGCCCTATGAGCAGTTCTTC.

The rearrangement joins TRBV25-1 to TRBJ1-2; D gene uncertain. The CDR3 is 13 residues long. V was pared by 1 base and J by 5 bases, with 8 bases between. Germline assignment: CDR1 MGHDK and CDR2 SYGVNS. Here the CDR3 DNA reads TGTGCCAGCAGTGAATCGGCGGGGTATGGCTACACCTTC. Its translation: CASSESAGYGYTF.